These 27 T cell receptor beta chains were sequenced from one sample in a study of control samples from healthy donors and cancer patients. Sequencing used immunoSEQ multiplex PCR; TCRdb keeps in-frame clones, though not all of them. Among over 80,000 clones listed, around three quarters were seen once. The specimen sequenced was blood. The receptors derive from a woman under 40 in good health.

This clone was observed many times. The CDR3 sequence is CASSLGWGGYTF. In DNA form, the CDR3 reads TGTGCCAGCAGTTTGGGGTGGGGCGGCTACACCTTC. The chain combines TRBV12-3 or TRBV12-4 with TRBJ1-2; D perhaps matches TRBD1 (5 bases). The CDR3 is 12 residues long. V was pared by 3 bases and J by 8 bases, with 10 bases between.

The rearrangement links TRBV24-1 to TRBJ2-3, with D tentatively TRBD2 (6 bases). Trimming stripped 9 bases from V and 7 bases from J, with 16 bases between. Germline CDR1 reads KGHDR; CDR2 reads SFDVKD. The CDR3 has 13 amino acids. The CDR3 DNA reads TGTGCCACCGGTACGGGGGAACGTTATACGCAGTATTTT. Its protein product is CATGTGERYTQYF.

This sequence joins TRBV6-1 and TRBJ2-7; maybe TRBD2 (5 bases). The germline CDR1 and CDR2 sequences are MNHNS and SASEGT. The CDR3 runs 16 residues. Trimming cost V 3 bases and J 3 bases, with 18 bases left between them. This CDR3 is CASSEESPLEGYEQYF. CDR3 nucleotide sequence: TGTGCCAGCAGTGAGGAGTCTCCACTCGAGGGCTACGAGCAGTACTTC.

The chain is built from TRBV5-4 and TRBJ2-2; the match to TRBD1 covers 12 bases. From germline, CDR1 is SGHNT and CDR2 YYREEE (reference sequence). The CDR3 runs to 15 residues. The V gene end was trimmed by 5 bases and the J gene end by 5 bases; junction bases not matched to a gene: 4. This CDR3 reads CASRGQGAGTGELFF. CDR3 DNA sequence: TGTGCCAGCAGGGGACAGGGGGCGGGGACCGGGGAGCTGTTTTTT.

The rearrangement joins TRBV11-1 to TRBJ2-5; D assignment may be TRBD1 or TRBD2 (5 bases each). The CDR3 sequence is 14 residues long. Trimming cost V 5 bases and J 4 bases, with 14 bases left between them. Germline-derived CDR1 and CDR2 are SGHAT and FQDESV (reference sequence). The DNA for the CDR3 is TGTGCCAGCAGCCGGGACCTTTTGGGAGAGACCCAGTACTTC. Amino acid sequence: CASSRDLLGETQYF.

This clone is medium-sized by share. J is TRBJ1-4 and V is TRBV5-4; D uncertain. The CDR3 runs to 13 residues. From germline, CDR1 is SGHNT and CDR2 YYREEE (reference sequence). The ends were cut back, 4 bases at V and 8 bases at J, with 12 bases in the middle. The CDR3 bases are TGTGCCAGCAGCCTGGCACTGGACGAAAAACTGTTTTTT. Translated, it gives CASSLALDEKLFF.

CDR3 coding DNA: TGTGCCAGCAGCTTTCCATCAGGGGGTGGCCAGCTAAATGAAAAACTGTTTTTT. It yields the protein CASSFPSGGGQLNEKLFF. This chain joins TRBV5-6 and TRBJ1-4; TRBD1 aligns across 7 bases. Germline values: CDR1 SGHDT, CDR2 YYEEEE. The CDR3 totals 18 residues. J was trimmed by 5 bases and V by 2 bases; bases with no gene match: 15.

The genes are TRBV6-5 and TRBJ1-1, with D perhaps TRBD1 (5 bases). The CDR3 covers 14 residues. Trimming shortened V by 11 bases and J by 2 bases, and 18 bases separated the two germline ends. In germline, CDR1 is MNHEY, CDR2 SVGAGI. CDR3 DNA sequence: TGTGCCGTGACAGATTTGGGACCTAACACTGAAGCTTTCTTT. This gives the protein CAVTDLGPNTEAFF.

CDR3 nucleotides: TGTGCCAGCAGCCCGGTGGGGGCCTTAAACACTGAAGCTTTCTTT. Translated, it gives CASSPVGALNTEAFF. V and J are TRBV5-5 and TRBJ1-1, with D tentatively TRBD1 (6 bases). This CDR3 comprises 15 residues. Germline V gene data show CDR1 as SGHKS and CDR2 as YYEKEE (reference sequence). Trimming removed 4 bases from V and 2 bases from J, with 15 bases in between.

This clone was seen a handful of times. V and J are TRBV4-3 and TRBJ2-1, with 9 bases lining up with TRBD1. The CDR3 is 16 amino acids. Germline trimming cut 0 bases from V and 7 bases from J; bases unmatched to any gene: 7. The V gene's germline CDR1 is LGHNA and CDR2 YSLEER. The CDR3 protein is CASSQEIGTGSNEQFF. CDR3 nucleotide sequence: TGCGCCAGCAGCCAAGAAATCGGGACAGGGTCTAATGAGCAGTTCTTC.

V gene TRBV4-1 combines with J gene TRBJ2-3; D possibly corresponds to TRBD2 (6 bases). This CDR3 region has 14 residues. V was cut by 5 bases and J by 2 bases, with 11 bases left in between. The germline CDR1 and CDR2 sequences are MGHRA and YSYEKL. The CDR3 bases are TGCGCCAGCAGCTCGACTAGGTACACAGATACGCAGTATTTT. Its translation: CASSSTRYTDTQYF.

The V gene is TRBV2, the J gene TRBJ2-3; D unclear. V was clipped by 6 bases and J by 2 bases, with 9 bases between them. This CDR3 is 13 amino acids long. Germline CDR1 reads SNHLY; CDR2 reads FYNNEI. This CDR3 reads CASRKIITDTQYF. The CDR3 bases are TGTGCCAGCAGGAAGATCATCACAGATACGCAGTATTTT.

The chain has TRBV29-1 and TRBJ2-1; D gene unclear. Between the trimmed V and J ends, which lost 4 bases and 6 bases, there was a span of 4 bases. Germline V gene lookup returns CDR1 SQVTM and CDR2 ANQGSEA. The CDR3 length is 10 residues. The DNA for the CDR3 is TGCAGCGTTGGTGGCAATGAGCAGTTCTTC. It encodes CSVGGNEQFF.

As for this clone: Other DNA sequences in this sample translate to the same CDR3. V is TRBV9 and J is TRBJ2-3, with a weak D call TRBD2 (6 bases). Per the germline V gene, CDR1 is SGDLS and CDR2 is YYNGEE. The CDR3 is 15 residues long. Trimming removed 0 bases at V and 0 bases at J, with 8 bases between. The CDR3 reads CASSVGGVSTDTQYF. In DNA, the CDR3 is TGTGCCAGCAGCGTAGGGGGGGTGAGCACAGATACGCAGTATTTT.

The rearrangement uses TRBV4-1 and TRBJ2-1; the D call may be TRBD1 or TRBD2 (6 bases each). The CDR3 spans 17 residues. Trimming stripped 1 base from V and 1 base from J, with 14 bases between. Germline CDR1 reads MGHRA; CDR2 reads YSYEKL. Written as DNA, the CDR3 is TGCGCCAGCAGCCAAGGCCCGGGGGCGGGTTCCTACAATGAGCAGTTCTTC. This codes for CASSQGPGAGSYNEQFF.

The chain combines TRBV25-1 with TRBJ2-5, with a weak D call TRBD1 (6 bases). V was trimmed by 4 bases and J by 14 bases, leaving 11 bases between them. Germline CDR1 MGHDK, CDR2 SYGVNS. CDR3 length: 10 amino acids. The CDR3 sequence: CASSGDGTYF. The CDR3 region has the DNA TGTGCCAGCAGTGGAGACGGGACATACTTC. Using reference TRBV25-1 and TRBJ2-5 for the parts outside the CDR3, the full variable domain is EADIYQTPRYLVIGTGKKITLECSQTMGHDKMYWYQQDPGMELHLIHYSYGVNSTEKGDLSSESTVSRIRTEHFPLTLESARPSHTSQYLCASSGDGTYFGPGTRLLVL.

V and J are TRBV24-1 and TRBJ2-7; a possible D gene is TRBD1 (8 bases). The CDR3 is 15 amino acids. Germline loops: CDR1 KGHDR, CDR2 SFDVKD. The V gene lost 2 bases and the J gene lost 4 bases, with 14 bases spanning the gap. CDR3 sequence: CATSDSNRGGYEQYF. CDR3 in DNA: TGTGCCACCAGTGATTCGAACAGGGGGGGTTACGAGCAGTACTTC.

The gene calls are TRBV19 and TRBJ2-2; 8 bases are shared with TRBD1. Germline lookup yields CDR1 LNHDA and CDR2 SQIVND (reference sequence). The CDR3 spans 15 residues. With V trimmed by 6 bases and J by 3 bases, 6 bases remained unmatched. CDR3 sequence: CASRVQGAYTGELFF. CDR3 coding DNA: TGTGCCAGTAGGGTGCAGGGGGCGTACACCGGGGAGCTGTTTTTT.

The chain recombines TRBV7-2 with TRBJ2-5; D remains ambiguous. This CDR3 has 15 amino acids. CDR1 and CDR2 (germline): SGHTA, FQGNSA. The germline V and J ends were trimmed by 1 base and 2 bases, with 11 bases remaining between them. The CDR3 loop reads CASSLGSRTQETQYF. CDR3 in DNA: TGTGCCAGCAGCTTAGGGTCCAGAACTCAAGAGACCCAGTACTTC.

CDR3 sequence: CASSIDYGHVADGYTF. The CDR3 DNA sequence: TGTGCCAGTAGTATAGATTACGGGCACGTAGCAGATGGCTACACCTTC. The rearrangement uses TRBV19 and TRBJ1-2; D is uncertain. The germline V and J ends were trimmed by 0 bases and 6 bases, with 17 bases remaining between them. This CDR3 is built from 16 residues. CDR1 is LNHDA and CDR2 is SQIVND in the germline V gene (reference sequence).

The J gene is TRBJ2-2, the V gene TRBV7-5; TRBD1, the D gene given by the table, was not confirmed from the DNA. TRBV7-5 is described as a pseudogene. The CDR3 consists of 15 residues. Here the CDR3 reads CARSPGTGPTGELFF. CDR3 nucleotides: TGTGCCAGAAGCCCAGGGACAGGGCCGACCGGGGAGCTGTTTTTT.

The gene calls are TRBV2 and TRBJ1-2; D not certain. Germline V CDR1 and CDR2: SNHLY, FYNNEI. The CDR3 loop spans 12 amino acids. The V end was cut by 6 bases, the J end by 7 bases, with 12 bases between. DNA for the CDR3: TGTGCCAGCAGCGCGAAGACAAGTGGCTACACCTTC. This sequence encodes CASSAKTSGYTF.

The chain couples TRBV6-2 or TRBV6-3 to TRBJ2-7, with TRBD2 identical over 14 bases. This CDR3 region has 19 residues. V was pared by 2 bases and J by 0 bases, with 9 bases of the junction left unmatched. From germline, CDR1 is MNHEY and CDR2 SVGEGT. In DNA, the CDR3 is TGTGCCAGCAGTTACCCCGGGACTAGCGGGGGCTCCAGCTCCTACGAGCAGTACTTC. It codes for CASSYPGTSGGSSSYEQYF.

This sequence joins TRBV2 and TRBJ1-5; no clear D. Germline V gene sequence: CDR1 SNHLY, CDR2 FYNNEI. This CDR3 comprises 13 residues. The germline V and J ends were trimmed by 2 bases and 4 bases, with 6 bases remaining between them. The CDR3 bases are TGTGCCAGCAGTGAAACTTCGAATCAGCCCCAGCATTTT. Amino acids: CASSETSNQPQHF.

The chain recombines TRBV18 with TRBJ1-1, with D unresolved. Trimming took off 4 bases at V and 5 bases at J, with 11 bases between the two ends. The CDR3 runs to 13 residues. CDR1 and CDR2 (germline): KGHSH, LQKENI. The chain's CDR3 is CASSLKGGTEAFF. The CDR3 DNA reads as TGTGCCAGCTCACTGAAAGGCGGGACTGAAGCTTTCTTT.

The rearrangement joins TRBV4-2 to TRBJ2-3, with 9 bases fitting TRBD2. Trimming removed 1 base from V and 0 bases from J; junction bases left unmatched: 14. Looked up from germline, CDR1 is LGHNA and CDR2 is YNFKEQ. The CDR3 loop spans 20 amino acids. CDR3 sequence reads: CASSQGTRLAERTSTDTQYF. As DNA, the CDR3 is TGTGCCAGCAGCCAAGGGACTCGACTAGCGGAGAGAACTAGCACAGATACGCAGTATTTT.

The chain links TRBV6-6 to TRBJ1-1; a possible D gene is TRBD1 (6 bases). With 1 base removed from V and 8 bases from J, the gap between germline ends came to 8 bases. Germline lookup yields CDR1 MNHNY and CDR2 SVGAGI (reference sequence). The CDR3 runs 12 residues. The CDR3 sequence: CASSYWDMEAFF. CDR3 DNA sequence: TGTGCCAGCAGTTACTGGGACATGGAAGCTTTCTTT.